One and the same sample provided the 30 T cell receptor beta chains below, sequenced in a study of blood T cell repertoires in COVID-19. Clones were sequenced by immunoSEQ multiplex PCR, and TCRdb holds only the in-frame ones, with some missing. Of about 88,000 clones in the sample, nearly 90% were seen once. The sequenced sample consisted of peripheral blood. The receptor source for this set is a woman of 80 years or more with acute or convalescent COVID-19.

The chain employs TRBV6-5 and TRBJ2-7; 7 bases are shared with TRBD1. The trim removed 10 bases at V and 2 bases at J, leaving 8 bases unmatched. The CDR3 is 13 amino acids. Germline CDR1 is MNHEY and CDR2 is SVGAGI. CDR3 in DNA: TGTGCCACTACTCGGGACAGCCCCTACGAGCAGTACTTC. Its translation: CATTRDSPYEQYF.

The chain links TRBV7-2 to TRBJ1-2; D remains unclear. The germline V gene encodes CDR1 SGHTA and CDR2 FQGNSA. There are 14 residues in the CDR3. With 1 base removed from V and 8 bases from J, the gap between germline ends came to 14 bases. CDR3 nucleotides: TGTGCCAGCAGCTTAGGTTCCGGGTTTGTCGGCTACACCTTC. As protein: CASSLGSGFVGYTF. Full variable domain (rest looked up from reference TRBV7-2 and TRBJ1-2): GAGVSQSPSNKVTEKGKDVELRCDPISGHTALYWYRQSLGQGLEFLIYFQGNSAPDKSGLPSDRFSAERTGGSVSTLTIQRTQQEDSAVYLCASSLGSGFVGYTFGSGTRLTVV.

As DNA, the CDR3 is TGTGCCAGCAGCCCTAGCGGGAGTACAGATACGCAGTATTTT. Residues: CASSPSGSTDTQYF. The chain carries TRBV28 and TRBJ2-3; 10 bases map to TRBD2. This CDR3 region has 14 residues. Germline assignment: CDR1 MDHEN and CDR2 SYDVKM. Germline trimming cut 6 bases from V and 3 bases from J; bases unmatched to any gene: 3. Drawing the rest from reference TRBV28 and TRBJ2-3, the complete variable domain is DVKVTQSSRYLVKRTGEKVFLECVQDMDHENMFWYRQDPGLGLRLIYFSYDVKMKEKGDIPEGYSVSREKKERFSLILESASTNQTSMYLCASSPSGSTDTQYFGPGTRLTVL.

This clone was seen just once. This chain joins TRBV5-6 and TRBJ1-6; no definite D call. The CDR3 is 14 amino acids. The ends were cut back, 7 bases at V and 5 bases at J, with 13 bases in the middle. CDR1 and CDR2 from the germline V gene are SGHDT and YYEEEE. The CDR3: CASHRGTNNSPLHF. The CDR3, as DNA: TGTGCCAGCCATCGGGGAACCAATAATTCACCCCTCCACTTT.

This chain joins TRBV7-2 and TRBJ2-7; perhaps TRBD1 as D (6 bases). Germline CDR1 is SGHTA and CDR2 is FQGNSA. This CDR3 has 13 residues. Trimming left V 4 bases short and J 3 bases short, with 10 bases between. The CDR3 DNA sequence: TGTGCCAGCAGCTCCACAGGGAACTACGAGCAGTACTTC. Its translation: CASSSTGNYEQYF.

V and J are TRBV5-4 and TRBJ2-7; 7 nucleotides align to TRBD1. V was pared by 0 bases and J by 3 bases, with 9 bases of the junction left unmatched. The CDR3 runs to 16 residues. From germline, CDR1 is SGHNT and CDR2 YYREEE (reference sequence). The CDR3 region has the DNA TGTGCCAGCAGCTTGGGAGGGCCGGGACAGAGCTACGAGCAGTACTTC. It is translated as CASSLGGPGQSYEQYF.

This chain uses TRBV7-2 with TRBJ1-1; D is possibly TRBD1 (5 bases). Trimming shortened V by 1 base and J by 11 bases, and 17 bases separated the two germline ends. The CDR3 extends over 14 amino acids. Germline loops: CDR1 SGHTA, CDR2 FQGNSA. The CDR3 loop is CASSLGPGQRFAFF. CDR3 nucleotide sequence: TGTGCCAGCAGCTTAGGGCCAGGGCAGAGATTCGCTTTCTTT.

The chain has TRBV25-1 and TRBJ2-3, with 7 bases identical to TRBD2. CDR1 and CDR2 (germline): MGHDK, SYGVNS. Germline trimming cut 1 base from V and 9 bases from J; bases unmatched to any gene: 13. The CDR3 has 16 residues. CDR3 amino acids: CASSEFRGLNSGTQYF. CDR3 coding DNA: TGTGCCAGCAGTGAATTTAGGGGACTAAACTCGGGGACGCAGTATTTT.

Here the CDR3 DNA reads TGTGCCAGCAGCTTAGGACAGGGGCCGTACCCCTATGGCTACACCTTC. This gives the protein CASSLGQGPYPYGYTF. The chain combines TRBV11-2 with TRBJ1-2; 8 nucleotides align to TRBD1. This CDR3 comprises 16 residues. V shed 1 base and J 4 bases; nucleotides not matched to a gene: 8. Germline lookup yields CDR1 SGHAT and CDR2 FQNNGV.

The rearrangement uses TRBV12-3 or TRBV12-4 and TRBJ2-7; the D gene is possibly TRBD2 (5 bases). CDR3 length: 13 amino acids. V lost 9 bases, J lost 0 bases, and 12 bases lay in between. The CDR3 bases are TGTGCCAGACCTACTAGGCACTCCTACGAGCAGTACTTC. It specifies CARPTRHSYEQYF.

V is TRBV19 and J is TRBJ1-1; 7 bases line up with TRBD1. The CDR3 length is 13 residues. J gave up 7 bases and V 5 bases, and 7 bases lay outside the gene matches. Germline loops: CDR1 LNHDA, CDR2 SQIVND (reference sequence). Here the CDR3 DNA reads TGTGCCAGTAGTTTGAGACAGGGTAGTGAAGCTTTCTTT. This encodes CASSLRQGSEAFF. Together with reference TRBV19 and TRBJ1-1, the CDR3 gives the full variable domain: DGGITQSPKYLFRKEGQNVTLSCEQNLNHDAMYWYRQDPGQGLRLIYYSQIVNDFQKGDIAEGYSVSREKKESFPLTVTSAQKNPTAFYLCASSLRQGSEAFFGQGTRLTVV.

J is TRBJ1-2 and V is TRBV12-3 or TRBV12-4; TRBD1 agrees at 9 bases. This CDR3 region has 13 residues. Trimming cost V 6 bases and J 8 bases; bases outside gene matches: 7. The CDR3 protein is CASSRGQGRGYTF. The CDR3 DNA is TGTGCCAGCAGCCGGGGACAGGGTCGCGGCTACACCTTC.

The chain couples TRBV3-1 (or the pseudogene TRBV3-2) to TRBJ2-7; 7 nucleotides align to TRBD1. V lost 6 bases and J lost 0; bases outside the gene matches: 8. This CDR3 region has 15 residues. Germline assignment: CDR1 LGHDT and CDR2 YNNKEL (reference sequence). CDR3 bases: TGTGCCAGCAGTTCGACAGGGCCTACCTCCTACGAGCAGTACTTC. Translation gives CASSSTGPTSYEQYF.

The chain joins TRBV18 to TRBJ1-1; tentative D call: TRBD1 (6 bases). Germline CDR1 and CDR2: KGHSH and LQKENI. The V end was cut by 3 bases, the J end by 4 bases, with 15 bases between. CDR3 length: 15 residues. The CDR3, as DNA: TGTGCCAGCTCACCCTTATCAGGGGCGCCCACTGAAGCTTTCTTT. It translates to CASSPLSGAPTEAFF.

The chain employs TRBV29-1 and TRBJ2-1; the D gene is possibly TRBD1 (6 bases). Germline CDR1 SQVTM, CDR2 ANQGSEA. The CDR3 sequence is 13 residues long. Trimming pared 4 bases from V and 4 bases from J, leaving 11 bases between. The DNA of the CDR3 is TGCAGCGTTGCCGAGGGGGTTTACAATGAGCAGTTCTTC. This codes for CSVAEGVYNEQFF.

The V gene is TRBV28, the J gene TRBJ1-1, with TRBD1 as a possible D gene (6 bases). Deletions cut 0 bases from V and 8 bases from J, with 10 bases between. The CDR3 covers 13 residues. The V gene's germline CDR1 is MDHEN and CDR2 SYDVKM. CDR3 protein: CASSLWGGAEAFF. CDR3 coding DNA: TGTGCCAGCAGTTTATGGGGGGGGGCGGAAGCTTTCTTT.

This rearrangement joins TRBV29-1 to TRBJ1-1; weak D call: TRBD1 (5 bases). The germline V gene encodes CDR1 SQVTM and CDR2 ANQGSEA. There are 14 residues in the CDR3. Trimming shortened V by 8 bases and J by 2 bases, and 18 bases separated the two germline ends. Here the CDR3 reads CSLIGLGPNTEAFF. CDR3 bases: TGCAGCCTTATAGGCCTGGGGCCCAACACTGAAGCTTTCTTT.

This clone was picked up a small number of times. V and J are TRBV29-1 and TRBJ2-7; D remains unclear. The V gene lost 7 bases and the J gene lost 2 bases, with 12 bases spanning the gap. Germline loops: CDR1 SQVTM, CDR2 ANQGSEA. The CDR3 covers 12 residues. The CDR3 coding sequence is TGCAGCGCCATCGACATTACCTACGAGCAGTACTTC. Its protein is CSAIDITYEQYF.

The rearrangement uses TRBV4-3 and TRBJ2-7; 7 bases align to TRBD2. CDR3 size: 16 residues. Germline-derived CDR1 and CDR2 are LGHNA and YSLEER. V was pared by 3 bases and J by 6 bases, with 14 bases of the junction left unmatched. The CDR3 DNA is TGCGCCAGCAGCCAGACTCTCAGGGCCCCTAGCGGCGAGCAGTACTTC. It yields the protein CASSQTLRAPSGEQYF.

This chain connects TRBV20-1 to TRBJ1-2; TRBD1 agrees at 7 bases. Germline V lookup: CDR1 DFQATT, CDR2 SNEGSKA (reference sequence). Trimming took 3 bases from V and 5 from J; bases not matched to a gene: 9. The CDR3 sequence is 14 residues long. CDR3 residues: CSASGQGEIYGYTF. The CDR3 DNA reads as TGCAGTGCTAGTGGGCAGGGGGAGATTTATGGCTACACCTTC.

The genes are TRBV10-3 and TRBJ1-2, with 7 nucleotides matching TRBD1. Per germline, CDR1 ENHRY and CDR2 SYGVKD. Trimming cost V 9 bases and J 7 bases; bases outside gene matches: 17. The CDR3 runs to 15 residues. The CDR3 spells CAINPTGPTGVGYTF. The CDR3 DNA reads TGTGCCATTAACCCGACAGGGCCCACCGGTGTTGGCTACACCTTC.

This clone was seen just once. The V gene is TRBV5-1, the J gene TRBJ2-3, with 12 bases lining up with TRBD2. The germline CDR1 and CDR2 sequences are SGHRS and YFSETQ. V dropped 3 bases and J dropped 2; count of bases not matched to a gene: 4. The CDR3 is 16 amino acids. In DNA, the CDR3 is TGCGCCAGCAGCTCAGGACTAGCGGGGAACACAGATACGCAGTATTTT. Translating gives CASSSGLAGNTDTQYF. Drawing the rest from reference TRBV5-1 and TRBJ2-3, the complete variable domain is KAGVTQTPRYLIKTRGQQVTLSCSPISGHRSVSWYQQTPGQGLQFLFEYFSETQRNKGNFPGRFSGRQFSNSRSEMNVSTLELGDSALYLCASSSGLAGNTDTQYFGPGTRLTVL.

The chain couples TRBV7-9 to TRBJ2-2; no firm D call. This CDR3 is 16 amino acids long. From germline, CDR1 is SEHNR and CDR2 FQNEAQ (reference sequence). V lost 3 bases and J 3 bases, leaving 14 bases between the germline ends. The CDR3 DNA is TGTGCCAGCAGCTTTAATCCGGGTGTAGACACCGGGGAGCTGTTTTTT. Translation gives CASSFNPGVDTGELFF.

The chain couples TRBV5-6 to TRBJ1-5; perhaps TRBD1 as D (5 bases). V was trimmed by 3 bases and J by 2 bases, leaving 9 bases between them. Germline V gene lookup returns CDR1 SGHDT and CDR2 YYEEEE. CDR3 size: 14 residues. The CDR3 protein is CASSWGGRNQPQHF. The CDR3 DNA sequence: TGTGCCAGCAGCTGGGGGGGACGCAATCAGCCCCAGCATTTT.

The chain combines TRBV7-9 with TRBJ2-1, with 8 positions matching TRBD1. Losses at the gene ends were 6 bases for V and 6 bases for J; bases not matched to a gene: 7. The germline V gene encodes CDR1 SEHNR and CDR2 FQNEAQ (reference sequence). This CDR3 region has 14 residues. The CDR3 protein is CASRGQGRVNEQFF. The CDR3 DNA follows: TGTGCCAGCAGAGGACAGGGAAGGGTCAATGAGCAGTTCTTC.

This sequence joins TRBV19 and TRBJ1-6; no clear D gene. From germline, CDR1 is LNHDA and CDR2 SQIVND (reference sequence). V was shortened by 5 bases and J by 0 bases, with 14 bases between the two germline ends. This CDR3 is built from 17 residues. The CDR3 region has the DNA TGTGCCAGTAGTCCGCCTCGACTGCGCTCCTATAATTCACCCCTCCACTTT. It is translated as CASSPPRLRSYNSPLHF.

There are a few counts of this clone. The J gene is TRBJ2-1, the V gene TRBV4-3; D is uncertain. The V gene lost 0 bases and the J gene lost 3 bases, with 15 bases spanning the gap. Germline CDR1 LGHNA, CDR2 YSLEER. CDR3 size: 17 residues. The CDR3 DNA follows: TGCGCCAGCAGCCAAGATCGGCTAGTTGGGTACTACAATGAGCAGTTCTTC. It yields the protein CASSQDRLVGYYNEQFF.

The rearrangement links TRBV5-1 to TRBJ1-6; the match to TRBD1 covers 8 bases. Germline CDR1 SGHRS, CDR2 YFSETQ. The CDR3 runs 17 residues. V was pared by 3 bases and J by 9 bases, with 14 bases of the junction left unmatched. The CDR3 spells CASSSQGAATVGSPLHF. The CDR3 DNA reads TGCGCCAGCAGCTCCCAGGGGGCTGCAACGGTGGGTTCACCCCTCCACTTT.

This CDR3 reads CASSPGHSQNTEAFF. CDR3 DNA sequence: TGCGCCAGCAGCCCGGGACACTCTCAGAACACTGAAGCTTTCTTT. The rearrangement links TRBV5-1 to TRBJ1-1; weak D call: TRBD1 (6 bases). CDR1 SGHRS and CDR2 YFSETQ come from the germline V gene. V dropped 4 bases and J dropped 1 base, with 14 bases sitting between them. This CDR3 contains 15 residues.

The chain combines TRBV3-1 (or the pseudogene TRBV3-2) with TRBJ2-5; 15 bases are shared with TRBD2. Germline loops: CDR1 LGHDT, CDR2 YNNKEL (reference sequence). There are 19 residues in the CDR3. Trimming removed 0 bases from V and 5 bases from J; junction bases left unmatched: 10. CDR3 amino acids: CASSQDTLGLAGGEETQYF. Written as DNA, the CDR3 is TGTGCCAGCAGCCAAGATACCCTTGGACTAGCGGGGGGGGAGGAGACCCAGTACTTC.